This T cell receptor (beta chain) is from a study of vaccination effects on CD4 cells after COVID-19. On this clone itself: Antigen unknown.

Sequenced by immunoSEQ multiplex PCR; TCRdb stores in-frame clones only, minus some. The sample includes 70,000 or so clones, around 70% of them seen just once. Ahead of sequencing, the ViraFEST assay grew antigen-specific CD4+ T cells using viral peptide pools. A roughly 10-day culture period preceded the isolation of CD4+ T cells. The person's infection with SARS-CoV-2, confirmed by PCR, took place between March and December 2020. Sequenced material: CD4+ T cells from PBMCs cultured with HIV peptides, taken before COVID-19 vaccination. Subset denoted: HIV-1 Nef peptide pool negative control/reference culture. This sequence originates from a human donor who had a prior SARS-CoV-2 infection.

The CDR3 reads CAISRETGKLTQYF. Here the CDR3 DNA reads TGTGCCATCTCCCGAGAGACAGGGAAATTGACCCAGTACTTC. This chain joins TRBV10-3 and TRBJ2-5, with TRBD1 matching 7 bases. The CDR3 consists of 14 residues. Germline CDR1 is ENHRY and CDR2 is SYGVKD. J was trimmed by 7 bases and V by 8 bases; bases with no gene match: 13.